The subject of this entry is one TCR beta chain. This sample is part of a study of OX40 agonist ivuxolimab in advanced cancers. Generated by immunoSEQ multiplex PCR, the TCRdb table keeps only in-frame clones and is missing some. The sample holds more than 50,000 clones, 85% to 90% seen once. CDR1 is SGHRS, CDR2 YFSETQ, per germline. Trimming took 1 base from V and 3 from J; bases not matched to a gene: 7. This CDR3 region has 15 residues. This sequence joins TRBV5-1 and TRBJ2-7; 7 positions match TRBD1. This TCR came from an adult with an advanced solid tumor such as melanoma, head and neck, liver or kidney cancer. This specimen consisted of CD4+ or CD8+ T cells sorted from blood, obtained in a trial of the OX40 agonist ivuxolimab. This chain's CDR3 is CASSLKQGMDYEQYF. The CDR3 coding sequence is TGCGCCAGCAGCTTGAAACAGGGGATGGACTACGAGCAGTACTTC.